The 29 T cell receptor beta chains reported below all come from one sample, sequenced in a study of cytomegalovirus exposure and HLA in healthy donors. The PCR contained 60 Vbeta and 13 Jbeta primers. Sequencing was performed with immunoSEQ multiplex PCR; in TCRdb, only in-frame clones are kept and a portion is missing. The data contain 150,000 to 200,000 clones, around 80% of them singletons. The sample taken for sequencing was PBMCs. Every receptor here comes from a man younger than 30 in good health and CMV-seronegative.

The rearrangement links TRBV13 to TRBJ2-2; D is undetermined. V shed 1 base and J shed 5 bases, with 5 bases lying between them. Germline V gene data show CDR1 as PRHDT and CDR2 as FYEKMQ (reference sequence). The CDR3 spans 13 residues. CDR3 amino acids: CASSLERTGELFF. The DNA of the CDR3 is TGTGCCAGCAGCTTAGAGAGAACCGGGGAGCTGTTTTTT.

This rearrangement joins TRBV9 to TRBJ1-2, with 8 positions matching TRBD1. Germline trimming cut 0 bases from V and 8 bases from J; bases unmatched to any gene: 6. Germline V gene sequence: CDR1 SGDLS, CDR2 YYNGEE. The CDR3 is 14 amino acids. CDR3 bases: TGTGCCAGCAGCGTAGCGTCCCCAGGGGGCGGCTACACCTTC. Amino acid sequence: CASSVASPGGGYTF.

CDR3 residues: CAITSGQGNEQFF. The CDR3 DNA reads as TGTGCCATCACCTCCGGACAGGGCAATGAGCAGTTCTTC. The V and J genes are TRBV10-3 and TRBJ2-1; 8 positions match TRBD1. J lost 6 bases, V lost 7 bases, and 5 bases had no gene match. Germline CDR1 is ENHRY and CDR2 is SYGVKD. The CDR3 is 13 amino acids.

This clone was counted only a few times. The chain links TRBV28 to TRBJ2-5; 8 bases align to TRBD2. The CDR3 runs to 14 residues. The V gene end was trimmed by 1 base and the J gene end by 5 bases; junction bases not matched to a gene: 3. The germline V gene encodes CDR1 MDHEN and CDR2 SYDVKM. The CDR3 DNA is TGTGCCAGCAGTTTATCCGGACTAGCCGAGACCCAGTACTTC. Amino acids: CASSLSGLAETQYF.

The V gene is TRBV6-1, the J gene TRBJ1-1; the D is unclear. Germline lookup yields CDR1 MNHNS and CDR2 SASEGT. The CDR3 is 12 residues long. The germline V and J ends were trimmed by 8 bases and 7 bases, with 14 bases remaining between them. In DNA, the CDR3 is TGTGCCAGCGAGGGCGGGTGGGGTGAAGCTTTCTTT. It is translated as CASEGGWGEAFF.

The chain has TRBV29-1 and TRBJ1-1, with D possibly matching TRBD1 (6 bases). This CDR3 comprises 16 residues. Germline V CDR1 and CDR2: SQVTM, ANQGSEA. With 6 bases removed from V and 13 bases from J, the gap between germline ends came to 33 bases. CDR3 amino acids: CSVARTAHRGPGKGFF. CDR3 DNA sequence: TGCAGCGTCGCCCGGACAGCCCACCGAGGACCAGGGAAAGGTTTCTTT.

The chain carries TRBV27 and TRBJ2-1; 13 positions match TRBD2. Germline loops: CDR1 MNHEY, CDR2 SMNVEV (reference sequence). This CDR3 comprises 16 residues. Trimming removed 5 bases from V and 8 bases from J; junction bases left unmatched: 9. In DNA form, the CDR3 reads TGTGCCAGCAGTCCCAGGACTAGCGGGAGACGGCATGAGCAGTTCTTC. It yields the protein CASSPRTSGRRHEQFF.

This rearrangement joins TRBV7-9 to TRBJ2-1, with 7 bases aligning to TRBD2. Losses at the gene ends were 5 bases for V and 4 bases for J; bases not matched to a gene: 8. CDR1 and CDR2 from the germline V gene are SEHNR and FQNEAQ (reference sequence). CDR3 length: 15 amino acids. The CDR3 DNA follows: TGTGCCAGCAGCAACCGGGACTACGATTACAATGAGCAGTTCTTC. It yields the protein CASSNRDYDYNEQFF.

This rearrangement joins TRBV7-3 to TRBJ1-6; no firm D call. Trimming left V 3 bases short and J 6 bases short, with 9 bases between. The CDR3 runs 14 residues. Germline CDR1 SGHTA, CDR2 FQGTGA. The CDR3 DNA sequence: TGTGCCAGCAGCTTCGGGAACACTAATTCACCCCTCCACTTT. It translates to CASSFGNTNSPLHF.

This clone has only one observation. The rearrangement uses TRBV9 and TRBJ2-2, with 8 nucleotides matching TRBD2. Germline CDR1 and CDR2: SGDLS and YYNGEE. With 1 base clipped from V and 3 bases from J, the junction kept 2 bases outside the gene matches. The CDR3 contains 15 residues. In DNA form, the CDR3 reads TGTGCCAGCAGCGTATCTAGCGGGTACACCGGGGAGCTGTTTTTT. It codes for CASSVSSGYTGELFF. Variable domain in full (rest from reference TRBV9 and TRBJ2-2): DSGVTQTPKHLITATGQRVTLRCSPRSGDLSVYWYQQSLDQGLQFLIQYYNGEERAKGNILERFSAQQFPDLHSELNLSSLELGDSALYFCASSVSSGYTGELFFGEGSRLTVL.

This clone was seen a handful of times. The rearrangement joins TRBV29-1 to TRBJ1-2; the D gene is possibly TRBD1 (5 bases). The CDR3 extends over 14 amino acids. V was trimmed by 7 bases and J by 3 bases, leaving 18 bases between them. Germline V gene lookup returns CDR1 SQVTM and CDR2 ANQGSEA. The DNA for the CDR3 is TGCAGCGCTTCGAAGGGGCTGGAGTACTATGGCTACACCTTC. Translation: CSASKGLEYYGYTF.

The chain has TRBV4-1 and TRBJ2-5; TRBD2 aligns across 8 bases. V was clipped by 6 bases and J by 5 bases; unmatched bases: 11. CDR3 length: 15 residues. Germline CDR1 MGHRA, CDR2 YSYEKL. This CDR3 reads CASRPGGPQIETQYF. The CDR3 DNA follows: TGCGCCAGCAGGCCGGGGGGGCCTCAAATTGAGACCCAGTACTTC.

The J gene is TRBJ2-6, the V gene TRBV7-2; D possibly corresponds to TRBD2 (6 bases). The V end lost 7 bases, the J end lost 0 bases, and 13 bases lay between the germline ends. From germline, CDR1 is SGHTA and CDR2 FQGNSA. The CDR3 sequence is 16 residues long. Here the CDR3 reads CASTQRVRSGANVLTF. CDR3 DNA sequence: TGTGCCAGCACACAGCGGGTTCGCTCTGGGGCCAACGTCCTGACTTTC.

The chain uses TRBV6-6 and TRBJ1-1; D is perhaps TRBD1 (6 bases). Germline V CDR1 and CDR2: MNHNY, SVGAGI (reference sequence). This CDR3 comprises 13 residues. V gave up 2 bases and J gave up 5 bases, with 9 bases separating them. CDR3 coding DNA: TGTGCCAGCAGTTACCCAGGGGTTACTGAAGCTTTCTTT. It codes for CASSYPGVTEAFF.

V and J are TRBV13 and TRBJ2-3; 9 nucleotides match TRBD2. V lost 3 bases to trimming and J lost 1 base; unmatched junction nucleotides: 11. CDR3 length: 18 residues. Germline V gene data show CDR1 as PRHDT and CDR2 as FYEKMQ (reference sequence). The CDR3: CASSFRGGRASRTDTQYF. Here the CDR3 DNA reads TGTGCCAGCAGCTTTAGGGGCGGGAGGGCCTCGCGCACAGATACGCAGTATTTT. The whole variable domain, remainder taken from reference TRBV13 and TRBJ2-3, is AAGVIQSPRHLIKEKRETATLKCYPIPRHDTVYWYQQGPGQDPQFLISFYEKMQSDKGSIPDRFSAQQFSDYHSELNMSSLELGDSALYFCASSFRGGRASRTDTQYFGPGTRLTVL.

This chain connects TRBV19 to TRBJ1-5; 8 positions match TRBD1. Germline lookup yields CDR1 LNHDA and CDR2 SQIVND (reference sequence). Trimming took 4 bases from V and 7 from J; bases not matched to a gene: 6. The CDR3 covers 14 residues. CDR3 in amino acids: CASSTLTGVQPQHF. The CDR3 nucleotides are TGTGCCAGTAGTACACTGACAGGGGTCCAGCCCCAGCATTTT.

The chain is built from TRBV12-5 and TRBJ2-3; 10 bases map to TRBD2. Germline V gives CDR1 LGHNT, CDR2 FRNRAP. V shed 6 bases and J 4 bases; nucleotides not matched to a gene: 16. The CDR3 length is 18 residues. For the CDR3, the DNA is TGTGCTAGTGGACCGGGGGCGTTAGCGGGGGGTGGGTCAGATACGCAGTATTTT. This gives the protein CASGPGALAGGGSDTQYF.

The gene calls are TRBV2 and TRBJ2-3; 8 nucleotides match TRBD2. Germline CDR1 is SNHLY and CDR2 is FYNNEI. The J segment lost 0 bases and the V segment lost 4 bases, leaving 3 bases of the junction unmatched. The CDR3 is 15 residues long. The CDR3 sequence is CASSGASGSTDTQYF. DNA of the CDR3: TGTGCCAGCAGTGGGGCTAGCGGGAGCACAGATACGCAGTATTTT. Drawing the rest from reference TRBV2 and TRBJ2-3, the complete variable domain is EPEVTQTPSHQVTQMGQEVILRCVPISNHLYFYWYRQILGQKVEFLVSFYNNEISEKSEIFDDQFSVERPDGSNFTLKIRSTKLEDSAMYFCASSGASGSTDTQYFGPGTRLTVL.

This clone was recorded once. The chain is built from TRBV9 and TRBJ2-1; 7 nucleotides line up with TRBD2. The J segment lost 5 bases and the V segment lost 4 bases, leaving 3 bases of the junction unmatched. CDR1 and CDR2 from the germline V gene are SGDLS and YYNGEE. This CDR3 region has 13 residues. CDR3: CASSTRGDNEQFF. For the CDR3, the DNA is TGTGCCAGCAGCACCCGGGGGGACAATGAGCAGTTCTTC.

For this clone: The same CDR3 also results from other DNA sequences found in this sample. Written as DNA, the CDR3 is TGTGCCAGCAGCGTACTAGCGGGTTCTAGCACAGATACGCAGTATTTT. This gives the protein CASSVLAGSSTDTQYF. This rearrangement joins TRBV9 to TRBJ2-3; 8 nucleotides align to TRBD2. The junction had 4 bases not matched to a gene; V was cut back by 1 base and J by 0 bases. The CDR3 runs to 16 residues. Germline V gene data show CDR1 as SGDLS and CDR2 as YYNGEE.

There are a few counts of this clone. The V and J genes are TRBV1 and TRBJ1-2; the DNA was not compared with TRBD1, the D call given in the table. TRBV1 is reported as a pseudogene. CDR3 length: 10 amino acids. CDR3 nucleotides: TGCACCAGCAGCCAGGGCGGCTACACCTTC. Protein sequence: CTSSQGGYTF.

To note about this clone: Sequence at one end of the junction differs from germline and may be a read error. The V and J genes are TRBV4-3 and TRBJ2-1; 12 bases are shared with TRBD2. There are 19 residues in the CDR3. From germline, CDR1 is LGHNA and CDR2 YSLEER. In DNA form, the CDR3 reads TGCGCCAGCAGCCAAGACCCTAGCGGGAGGGCCTCGGGTTACAGTGAGCAGTTCTTC. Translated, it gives CASSQDPSGRASGYSEQFF.

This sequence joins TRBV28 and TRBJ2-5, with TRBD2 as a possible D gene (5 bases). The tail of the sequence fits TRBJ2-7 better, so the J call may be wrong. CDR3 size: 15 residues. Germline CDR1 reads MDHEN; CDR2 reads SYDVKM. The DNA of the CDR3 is TGTGCCAGCAGCCAAGGAGGCAGACTTACCTACGAGCAGTACTTC. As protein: CASSQGGRLTYEQYF.

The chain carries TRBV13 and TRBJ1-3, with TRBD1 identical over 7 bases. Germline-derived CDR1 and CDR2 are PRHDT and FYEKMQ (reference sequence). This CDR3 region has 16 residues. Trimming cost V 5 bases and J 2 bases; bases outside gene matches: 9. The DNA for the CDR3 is TGTGCCAGCAGCCGGGCTAGGGGGCGTGCTGGAAACACCATATATTTT. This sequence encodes CASSRARGRAGNTIYF.

The CDR3 spells CASSPDRAIQETQYF. The CDR3, as DNA: TGTGCCAGCAGCCCGGACAGGGCCATACAAGAGACCCAGTACTTC. The chain recombines TRBV28 with TRBJ2-5; 8 bases map to TRBD1. The V gene's germline CDR1 is MDHEN and CDR2 SYDVKM. V lost 6 bases to trimming and J lost 2 bases; unmatched junction nucleotides: 8. The CDR3 has 15 residues.

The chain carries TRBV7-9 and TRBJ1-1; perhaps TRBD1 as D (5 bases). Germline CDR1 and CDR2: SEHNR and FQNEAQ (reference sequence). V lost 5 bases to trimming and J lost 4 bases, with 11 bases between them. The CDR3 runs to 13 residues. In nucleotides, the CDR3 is TGTGCCAGCAGCACCCTTAGGGGCACTGAAGCTTTCTTT. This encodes CASSTLRGTEAFF. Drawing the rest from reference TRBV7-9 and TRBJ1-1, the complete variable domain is DTGVSQNPRHKITKRGQNVTFRCDPISEHNRLYWYRQTLGQGPEFLTYFQNEAQLEKSRLLSDRFSAERPKGSFSTLEIQRTEQGDSAMYLCASSTLRGTEAFFGQGTRLTVV.

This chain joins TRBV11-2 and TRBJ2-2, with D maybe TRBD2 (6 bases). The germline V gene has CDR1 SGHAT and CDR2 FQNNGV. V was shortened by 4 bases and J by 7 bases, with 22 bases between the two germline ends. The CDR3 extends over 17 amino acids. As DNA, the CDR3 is TGTGCCAGCAGCTGGGTAGCGGACGGGGGTATTGGCGGGGAGCTGTTTTTT. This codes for CASSWVADGGIGGELFF.

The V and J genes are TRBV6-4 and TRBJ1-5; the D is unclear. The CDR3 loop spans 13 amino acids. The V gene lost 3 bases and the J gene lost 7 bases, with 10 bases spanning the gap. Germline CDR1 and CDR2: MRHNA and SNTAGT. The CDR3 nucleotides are TGTGCCAGCAGTGAGGGAGCGGAACAGCCCCAGCATTTT. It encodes CASSEGAEQPQHF.

The DNA of the CDR3 is TGTGCCATCAGTGTACTACAGGGTCGGGACGAGCAGTACTTC. It translates to CAISVLQGRDEQYF. This chain connects TRBV10-3 to TRBJ2-7, with a tentative D call TRBD1 (6 bases). Trimming left V 4 bases short and J 5 bases short, with 15 bases between. The CDR3 consists of 14 residues. Germline V gene lookup returns CDR1 ENHRY and CDR2 SYGVKD.